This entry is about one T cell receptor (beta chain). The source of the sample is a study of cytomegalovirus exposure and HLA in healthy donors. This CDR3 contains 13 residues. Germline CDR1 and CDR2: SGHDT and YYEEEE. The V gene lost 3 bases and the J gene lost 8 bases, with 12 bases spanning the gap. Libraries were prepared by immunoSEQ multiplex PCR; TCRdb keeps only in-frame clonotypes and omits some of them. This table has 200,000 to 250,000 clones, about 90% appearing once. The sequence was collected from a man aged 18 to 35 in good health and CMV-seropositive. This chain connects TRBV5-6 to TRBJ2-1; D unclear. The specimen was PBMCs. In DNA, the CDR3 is TGTGCCAGCAGCTACTCCCCCTCTCATGAGCAGTTCTTC. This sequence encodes CASSYSPSHEQFF.